A single sample is the source of the 9 T cell receptor beta chains below, sequenced in a study of control samples from healthy donors and cancer patients. The method was immunoSEQ multiplex PCR; TCRdb's version includes in-frame clones alone and lacks a portion of them. The data show approximately 130,000 clones, with around 87% seen just once and about 2.9% held by the top ten. Source material: blood. The receptors were gathered from a man between 60 and 75 years old in good health.

The gene calls are TRBV7-9 and TRBJ2-2; perhaps TRBD1 as D (5 bases). CDR1 is SEHNR and CDR2 is FQNEAQ in the germline V gene (reference sequence). Trimming cost V 6 bases and J 7 bases, with 15 bases left between them. The CDR3 covers 14 residues. The CDR3: CASSWQGQGGELFF. The CDR3 nucleotides read TGTGCCAGCAGTTGGCAGGGCCAGGGCGGGGAGCTGTTTTTT.

The gene calls are TRBV6-1 and TRBJ1-5; no clear D. Germline V gene sequence: CDR1 MNHNS, CDR2 SASEGT. CDR3 length equals 15 residues. Trimming took 1 base from V and 4 from J, leaving 11 bases between them. The CDR3 is CASSEEVNQNQPQHF. The CDR3 nucleotides are TGTGCCAGCAGTGAAGAGGTTAATCAAAATCAGCCCCAGCATTTT.

V gene TRBV6-2 or TRBV6-3 combines with J gene TRBJ2-7, with D uncertain. V was trimmed by 0 bases and J by 9 bases, leaving 12 bases between them. The CDR3 is 13 amino acids. Germline values: CDR1 MNHEY, CDR2 SVGEGT. The CDR3 DNA reads TGTGCCAGCAGTTACTCGACGGTACCCGGGCAGTACTTC. It specifies CASSYSTVPGQYF.

The V call is TRBV3-1 (or the pseudogene TRBV3-2), the J call TRBJ2-3, with TRBD2 matching 7 bases. Germline V gives CDR1 LGHDT, CDR2 YNNKEL (reference sequence). The V and J ends lost 2 bases and 2 bases, in that order; junction bases with no gene match: 4. The CDR3 length is 15 residues. The CDR3 region is CASSQNGLDTDTQYF. CDR3 sequence (DNA): TGTGCCAGCAGCCAAAACGGACTAGACACAGATACGCAGTATTTT.

This clone was seen more than once but under ten times. CDR3 in amino acids: CASSQDINTEAFF. The CDR3 DNA is TGCGCCAGCAGCCAAGACATAAACACTGAAGCTTTCTTT. The V and J genes are TRBV4-1 and TRBJ1-1; no reliable D call. Per germline, CDR1 MGHRA and CDR2 YSYEKL. Trimming cost V 0 bases and J 2 bases, with 4 bases left between them. The CDR3 sequence is 13 residues long.

The V gene is TRBV19, the J gene TRBJ1-2; 9 nucleotides match TRBD1. Germline V gene sequence: CDR1 LNHDA, CDR2 SQIVND (reference sequence). The CDR3 length is 16 residues. V was clipped by 5 bases and J by 5 bases; unmatched bases: 12. CDR3: CASSAPGTGKGYGYTF. DNA for the CDR3: TGTGCCAGTAGTGCCCCCGGGACAGGGAAGGGGTATGGCTACACCTTC. Filled out from reference TRBV19 and TRBJ1-2, the complete variable domain reads DGGITQSPKYLFRKEGQNVTLSCEQNLNHDAMYWYRQDPGQGLRLIYYSQIVNDFQKGDIAEGYSVSREKKESFPLTVTSAQKNPTAFYLCASSAPGTGKGYGYTFGSGTRLTVV.

V and J are TRBV28 and TRBJ1-1, with D maybe TRBD1 (6 bases). The V gene's germline CDR1 is MDHEN and CDR2 SYDVKM. V was cut by 3 bases and J by 8 bases, with 16 bases left in between. The CDR3 loop spans 14 amino acids. CDR3 amino acids: CASSFRGHRVEAFF. The CDR3, as DNA: TGTGCCAGCAGTTTTCGGGGACACAGGGTAGAAGCTTTCTTT.

The chain is built from TRBV5-5 and TRBJ1-2; weak D call: TRBD1 (6 bases). This CDR3 contains 14 residues. CDR1 is SGHKS and CDR2 is YYEKEE in the germline V gene (reference sequence). The germline V and J ends were trimmed by 6 bases and 0 bases, with 12 bases remaining between them. DNA of the CDR3: TGTGCCAGCACCAGGGACACCTCTAACTATGGCTACACCTTC. It yields the protein CASTRDTSNYGYTF.

A single count supports this clone. The V call is TRBV28, the J call TRBJ1-2; possibly TRBD1 for D (5 bases). CDR3 length: 13 residues. Trimming shortened V by 5 bases and J by 5 bases, and 12 bases separated the two germline ends. Germline CDR1 is MDHEN and CDR2 is SYDVKM. The CDR3 nucleotides read TGTGCCAGCAGTATCGACAGCTATTATGGCTACACCTTC. The encoded protein is CASSIDSYYGYTF.